The 5 T cell receptor beta chains below were found in one sample sequenced in a study of blood T cell repertoires in COVID-19. Here immunoSEQ multiplex PCR was the method, and the copy in TCRdb shows in-frame clones only, minus some. The profile shows 100,000 to 150,000 clones, over 70% of them singletons. The specimen was peripheral blood. Source of these receptors: a woman aged 70-85 years with acute or convalescent COVID-19.

J is TRBJ1-2 and V is TRBV24-1; a weak D match, TRBD1 (5 bases). The V and J ends lost 3 bases and 8 bases respectively, with 18 bases between them. CDR3 length equals 15 residues. Germline V CDR1 and CDR2: KGHDR, SFDVKD. In DNA, the CDR3 is TGTGCCACCAGTGATACCGGGACTGGAGAAAAAGGCTACACCTTC. Protein: CATSDTGTGEKGYTF.

V and J are TRBV5-1 and TRBJ1-4, with 10 positions matching TRBD1. This CDR3 is built from 14 residues. CDR1 and CDR2 from the germline V gene are SGHRS and YFSETQ. V lost 7 bases and J lost 2; bases outside the gene matches: 2. Here the CDR3 DNA reads TGCGCCAGCGGACAGGGGGGGACTAATGAAAAACTGTTTTTT. Translating gives CASGQGGTNEKLFF.

The chain combines TRBV18 with TRBJ2-4, with 7 bases aligning to TRBD1. The CDR3 is made up of 14 amino acids. V shed 2 bases and J 5 bases; nucleotides not matched to a gene: 3. Germline CDR1 is KGHSH and CDR2 is LQKENI. The CDR3: CASSPTGTENIQYF. The CDR3 nucleotides are TGTGCCAGCTCACCAACCGGGACAGAAAACATTCAGTACTTC.

A word on this clone: The same CDR3 also results from other DNA sequences found in this sample. The chain is built from TRBV7-9 and TRBJ1-5; the D is unclear. CDR1 SEHNR and CDR2 FQNEAQ come from the germline V gene (reference sequence). The V and J ends lost 5 bases and 1 base respectively, with 12 bases between them. The CDR3 loop spans 15 amino acids. Written as DNA, the CDR3 is TGTGCCAGCAGCCTGGAGGGTGGAAGCAATCAGCCCCAGCATTTT. The encoded protein is CASSLEGGSNQPQHF.

The chain joins TRBV5-1 to TRBJ2-7; 9 positions agree with TRBD2. The junction had 10 bases not matched to a gene; V was cut back by 4 bases and J by 2 bases. There are 16 residues in the CDR3. Germline-derived CDR1 and CDR2 are SGHRS and YFSETQ. CDR3 sequence reads: CASSPRVAGDTYEQYF. The CDR3, as DNA: TGCGCCAGCAGCCCCCGGGTAGCGGGGGATACCTACGAGCAGTACTTC.